The rows below give T cell receptor beta chains drawn from one sample of a study of human T cells and chemical hapten exposure. From the RACE reads, TCRdb called clonotypes with MiXCR, one entry per CDR3 protein. The table records around 120,000 distinct CDR3 sequences, approximately 14% of them present only once. The sample was whole blood, taken in connection with sensitization to the hapten diphenylcyclopropenone (DPC). These receptors were obtained from a man younger than 35 with alopecia areata. Some clones in this sample may be carry-over from other donors' samples. Each CDR3 is given with its conserved first and last residue. The D gene is left open where the match is weak. Clone size, where shown, is once, few, many, or a class for clones that have expanded.

>TRBV6-2/TRBV6-3|TRBJ1-5|.|.
CASRYSRPQEAQHF
TGTGCCAGCAGATACTCTCGGCCCCAGGAAGCCCAGCATTTT
>TRBV18|TRBJ1-1|TRBD1|few
CASSQKGGTGISNTEAFF
TGTGCCAGCTCCCAAAAGGGGGGGACAGGGATTTCGAACACTGAAGCTTTCTTT
>TRBV7-9|TRBJ2-5|.|few
CASSQIRPNPQYQETQYF
TGTGCCAGCAGCCAAATCCGTCCGAATCCCCAGTACCAAGAGACCCAGTACTTC
>TRBV18|TRBJ2-3|.|many
CASSPGQPDTQYF
TGTGCCAGCTCTCCCGGACAGCCAGATACGCAGTATTTT
>TRBV18|TRBJ1-2|.|few
CASSPLQVEGYTF
TGTGCCAGCTCACCACTCCAGGTGGAGGGCTACACCTTC
>TRBV7-6|TRBJ2-1|.|.
CASSLDLRQHEQFF
TGTGCCAGCAGCTTAGATCTTCGTCAGCATGAGCAGTTCTTC
>TRBV7-2|TRBJ2-1|TRBD1|few
CASSRDRDNEQFF
TGTGCCAGCAGCCGGGACAGGGACAATGAGCAGTTCTTC
>TRBV29-1|TRBJ1-2|TRBD1|.
CSGRDRGPGYTF
TGCAGCGGCAGGGACAGGGGGCCAGGCTACACCTTC
>TRBV12-3/TRBV12-4|TRBJ2-2|TRBD1|.
CASKTGGRVTGELFF
TGTGCCAGCAAGACAGGGGGCCGGGTCACCGGGGAGCTGTTTTTT
>TRBV29-1|TRBJ1-1|.|many
CSATTQFTEAFF
TGCAGCGCAACGACCCAGTTCACTGAAGCTTTCTTT
>TRBV4-1|TRBJ1-4|TRBD1|.
CASSRTGTGSEKLFF
TGCGCCAGCAGCAGAACCGGGACAGGGAGTGAAAAACTGTTTTTT
>TRBV6-2/TRBV6-3|TRBJ1-2|.|few
CASSYGHDGYTF
TGTGCCAGCAGTTACGGGCACGACGGCTACACCTTC
>TRBV7-9|TRBJ2-3|.|few
CASSLIPTGRLDTQYF
TGTGCCAGCAGCTTGATCCCCACAGGGCGGTTAGATACGCAGTATTTT
>TRBV18|TRBJ2-7|TRBD1|few
CASSPISGTGVSYEQYF
TGTGCCAGCTCACCGATCTCCGGGACAGGGGTTTCCTACGAGCAGTACTTC
>TRBV28|TRBJ2-7|.|few
CASSIRGRGYEQYF
TGTGCCAGCAGTATCAGAGGCAGGGGCTACGAGCAGTACTTC
>TRBV12-5|TRBJ1-5|TRBD1|few
CASGRTGTNQPQHF
TGTGCTAGTGGGAGGACAGGTACCAATCAGCCCCAGCATTTT
>TRBV7-6|TRBJ1-3|.|many
CASSRRGSGNTIYF
TGTGCCAGCAGCCGACGGGGCTCTGGAAACACCATATATTTT
>TRBV4-1|TRBJ2-1|TRBD1|few
CASSHLGQGVTRDNEQFF
TGCGCCAGCAGCCATCTCGGACAGGGGGTAACTAGGGACAATGAGCAGTTCTTC